The 17 T cell receptor beta chains presented below share a single source sample, sequenced in a study of T cells after yellow fever vaccination. Each CDR3 protein is one row after TCRdb ran MiXCR on the 5' RACE reads. Counted here are 300,000 to 450,000 distinct CDR3 sequences, approximately 8% occurring once; the ten biggest clones make up approximately 16%. The starting material was PBMCs, obtained more than 40 days after the first yellow fever vaccination. Receptors were obtained from a man younger than 35 who received the YFV17D yellow fever vaccine.

The chain carries TRBV4-3 and TRBJ2-3; weak D call: TRBD1 (6 bases). CDR3 length: 17 residues. The germline V gene has CDR1 LGHNA and CDR2 YSLEER. The germline V and J ends were trimmed by 0 bases and 0 bases, with 13 bases remaining between them. CDR3 nucleotides: TGCGCCAGCAGCCAAGATCTTCCAGGGGCTAGCACAGATACGCAGTATTTT. It is translated as CASSQDLPGASTDTQYF.

This clonotype was seen only a few times. This chain connects TRBV2 to TRBJ2-2, with 8 bases lining up with TRBD2. Trimming took 3 bases from V and 7 from J; bases not matched to a gene: 7. Germline CDR1 and CDR2: SNHLY and FYNNEI. This CDR3 spans 15 amino acids. CDR3 amino acids: CASSEERGWVGELFF. The CDR3 DNA is TGTGCCAGCAGTGAGGAGCGGGGGTGGGTCGGGGAGCTGTTTTTT.

The rearrangement uses TRBV7-2 and TRBJ2-3; D is perhaps TRBD1 (5 bases). Trimming removed 0 bases from V and 2 bases from J, with 15 bases in between. In germline, CDR1 is SGHTA, CDR2 FQGNSA. The CDR3 consists of 17 residues. The CDR3 sequence is CASSLAFRQRNTDTQYF. The DNA of the CDR3 is TGTGCCAGCAGCTTAGCCTTTAGACAGAGAAACACAGATACGCAGTATTTT.

As regards this clonotype: One base away lies a much larger clone, so this may be a sequencing read error. This chain joins TRBV24-1 and TRBJ2-5; TRBD2 is a possible D gene (5 bases). The CDR3 spans 15 residues. CDR1 is KGHDR, CDR2 SFDVKD, per germline. CDR3 bases: TGTGCCACCAGTGATCCCACGGGGATACAAGACACCCAGTACTTC. Translating it yields CATSDPTGIQDTQYF.

In DNA, the CDR3 is TGTGCCAGCAGCTTGCCGGGGGCTCGAACAGATACGCAGTATTTT. Amino acids: CASSLPGARTDTQYF. The rearrangement joins TRBV5-6 to TRBJ2-3; D may correspond to TRBD1 or TRBD2 (6 bases each). V was clipped by 1 base and J by 3 bases, with 12 bases between them. The germline V gene has CDR1 SGHDT and CDR2 YYEEEE. The CDR3 consists of 15 residues.

This clonotype was found a few times. V usage is TRBV6-1 and J usage is TRBJ2-3; D is uncertain. The length of the CDR3 is 13 residues. The V end was cut by 6 bases, the J end by 4 bases, with 11 bases between. Germline CDR1 and CDR2: MNHNS and SASEGT. The DNA of the CDR3 is TGTGCCAGCAGGGTTCCTTCCGCAGATACGCAGTATTTT. It translates to CASRVPSADTQYF.

This clonotype was seen repeatedly, ten times or more. The chain combines TRBV20-1 with TRBJ2-3, with D perhaps matching TRBD1 (6 bases). Trimming took off 0 bases at V and 3 bases at J, with 31 bases between the two ends. The germline V gene encodes CDR1 DFQATT and CDR2 SNEGSKA (reference sequence). There are 21 residues in the CDR3. The CDR3 DNA follows: TGCAGTGCTAGAGATCTGGGGTTTTGGACAGAACCCCTCCGCGGGACAGATACGCAGTATTTT. As protein: CSARDLGFWTEPLRGTDTQYF.

There are many counts of this clonotype. V usage is TRBV12-3 or TRBV12-4 and J usage is TRBJ1-3, with D unclear. The CDR3 contains 13 residues. V gave up 2 bases and J gave up 0 bases, with 2 bases separating them. The CDR3, as DNA: TGTGCCAGCAGTTTACACTCTGGAAACACCATATATTTT. It yields the protein CASSLHSGNTIYF.

The rearrangement links TRBV30 to TRBJ1-4, with a weak D call TRBD1 (6 bases). Trimming stripped 5 bases from V and 7 bases from J, with 14 bases between. The germline V gene encodes CDR1 GTSNPN and CDR2 SVGIG (reference sequence). The CDR3 has 13 residues. CDR3 sequence reads: CAWDPGESEKLFF. The CDR3, as DNA: TGTGCCTGGGACCCAGGGGAAAGTGAAAAACTGTTTTTT. The whole variable domain, remainder taken from reference TRBV30 and TRBJ1-4, is SQTIHQWPATLVQPVGSPLSLECTVEGTSNPNLYWYRQAAGRGLQLLFYSVGIGQISSEVPQNLSASRPQDRQFILSSKKLLLSDSGFYLCAWDPGESEKLFFGSGTQLSVL.

At least ten counts were recorded for this clonotype. The chain uses TRBV4-2 and TRBJ1-1; tentative D call: TRBD1 (6 bases). The germline gives CDR1 LGHNA, CDR2 YNFKEQ. V shed 0 bases and J shed 8 bases, with 13 bases lying between them. This CDR3 has 14 amino acids. This chain's CDR3 is CASSQDSMRGEAFF. In DNA form, the CDR3 reads TGTGCCAGCAGCCAAGATTCGATGAGGGGGGAAGCTTTCTTT.

Regarding this clonotype: The junction differs from germline at one of its ends, possibly a read error. V and J are TRBV20-1 and TRBJ2-3; 12 nucleotides align to TRBD2. Germline V CDR1 and CDR2: DFQATT, SNEGSKA (reference sequence). This CDR3 spans 15 amino acids. CDR3 protein: CSATRLAGETDTQCF. The CDR3 DNA sequence: TGCAGTGCTACGCGACTAGCGGGGGAAACAGATACGCAGTGTTTT.

The rearrangement uses TRBV20-1 and TRBJ1-4; maybe TRBD1 (5 bases). Germline CDR1 DFQATT, CDR2 SNEGSKA (reference sequence). The CDR3 has 14 residues. Trimming removed 0 bases from V and 4 bases from J, with 9 bases in between. In DNA form, the CDR3 reads TGCAGTGCTAGAGATCGGGGGATTAATGAAAAACTGTTTTTT. As protein: CSARDRGINEKLFF.

This clonotype was counted ten times or more. The chain links TRBV19 to TRBJ1-5; D unresolved. Trimming took off 2 bases at V and 6 bases at J, with 5 bases between the two ends. CDR1 is LNHDA and CDR2 is SQIVND in the germline V gene (reference sequence). The length of the CDR3 is 12 residues. The CDR3 is CASSIRAQPQHF. The CDR3 nucleotides read TGTGCCAGTAGTATAAGGGCTCAGCCCCAGCATTTT.

This rearrangement joins TRBV2 to TRBJ2-2, with D possibly being TRBD2 (5 bases). The germline CDR1 and CDR2 sequences are SNHLY and FYNNEI. The V gene lost 5 bases and the J gene lost 4 bases, with 20 bases spanning the gap. The CDR3 length is 17 residues. The CDR3 loop reads CASSTSRQPLGTGELFF. The CDR3 DNA is TGTGCCAGCAGTACTAGTCGCCAACCCCTGGGCACCGGGGAGCTGTTTTTT.

The genes are TRBV20-1 and TRBJ2-7; possible D gene TRBD2, 5 bases. CDR3 length: 13 residues. Deletions cut 6 bases from V and 1 base from J, with 13 bases between. CDR1 is DFQATT, CDR2 SNEGSKA, per germline (reference sequence). This chain's CDR3 is CSASGVESYEQYF. CDR3 in DNA: TGCAGTGCCAGCGGCGTGGAGTCCTACGAGCAGTACTTC.

This clonotype was seen more than once but under ten times. The DNA for the CDR3 is TGTGCCAGCAGTTTACCAGGGATCGGGGAGCTGTTTTTT. It encodes CASSLPGIGELFF. J is TRBJ2-2 and V is TRBV12-3 or TRBV12-4; possible D gene TRBD1, 5 bases. Trimming took off 2 bases at V and 7 bases at J, with 8 bases between the two ends. The CDR3 length is 13 residues.

The chain couples TRBV7-9 to TRBJ2-3, with D tentatively TRBD2 (7 bases). The V gene lost 3 bases and the J gene lost 2 bases, with 12 bases spanning the gap. The germline CDR1 and CDR2 sequences are SEHNR and FQNEAQ (reference sequence). CDR3 length: 15 amino acids. The CDR3 spells CASSFLRGPTDTQYF. DNA of the CDR3: TGTGCCAGCAGCTTCCTGCGGGGGCCCACAGATACGCAGTATTTT.